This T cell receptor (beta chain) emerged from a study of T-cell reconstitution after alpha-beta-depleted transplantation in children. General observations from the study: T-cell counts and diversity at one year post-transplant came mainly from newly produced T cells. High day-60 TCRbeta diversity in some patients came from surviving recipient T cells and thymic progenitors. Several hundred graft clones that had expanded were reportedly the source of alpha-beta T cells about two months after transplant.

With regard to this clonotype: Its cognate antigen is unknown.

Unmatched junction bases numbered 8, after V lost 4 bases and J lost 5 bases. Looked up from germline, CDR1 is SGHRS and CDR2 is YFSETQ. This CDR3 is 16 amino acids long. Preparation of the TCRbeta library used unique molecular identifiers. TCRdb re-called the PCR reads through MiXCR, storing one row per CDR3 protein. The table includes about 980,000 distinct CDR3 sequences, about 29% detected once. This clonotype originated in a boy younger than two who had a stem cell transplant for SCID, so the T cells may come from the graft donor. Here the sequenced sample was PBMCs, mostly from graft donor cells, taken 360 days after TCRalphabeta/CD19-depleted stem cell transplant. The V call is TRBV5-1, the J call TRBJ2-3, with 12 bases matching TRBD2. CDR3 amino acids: CASSAPSGGAGDTQYF. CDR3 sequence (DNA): TGCGCCAGCAGCGCCCCTAGCGGGGGGGCTGGAGATACGCAGTATTTT. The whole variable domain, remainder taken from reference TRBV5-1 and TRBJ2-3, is KAGVTQTPRYLIKTRGQQVTLSCSPISGHRSVSWYQQTPGQGLQFLFEYFSETQRNKGNFPGRFSGRQFSNSRSEMNVSTLELGDSALYLCASSAPSGGAGDTQYFGPGTRLTVL.